One and the same sample provided the 14 T cell receptor beta chains below, sequenced in a study of T cell repertoires in cytomegalovirus infection. Via MiXCR, TCRdb re-called the reads, giving one row per CDR3 protein. Here the sample spans 680,000 or so distinct CDR3 sequences, 30% to 40% being singletons. Their recognized antigens are unknown. This specimen was cultured PBMCs, taken from culture after CMV antigen stimulation. Every receptor here comes from a human donor in good health (CMV status not recorded). Some clones in this sample may be carry-over from other donors' samples.

This clonotype was recorded a few times. An end of the junction does not agree with germline; a read error may underlie this. This rearrangement joins TRBV12-3 or TRBV12-4 to TRBJ2-2; D possibly matches TRBD1 or TRBD2 (5 bases each). The CDR3 consists of 15 residues. The CDR3 DNA follows: TGTGCCAGCAGCGAGGTCTGGGGGAACGCCGGGGAGCTGTTTTTT. Its translation is CASSEVWGNAGELFF.

V and J are TRBV11-2 and TRBJ2-3, with 11 nucleotides matching TRBD2. This CDR3 is built from 16 residues. The germline gives CDR1 SGHAT, CDR2 FQNNGV. The V gene end was trimmed by 0 bases and the J gene end by 8 bases; junction bases not matched to a gene: 7. The CDR3 sequence is CASSLDPWTSGPTQYF. The CDR3 DNA sequence: TGTGCCAGCAGCTTAGATCCGTGGACTAGCGGGCCTACGCAGTATTTT.

The CDR3 loop is CASSPKRPPSPLHF. The CDR3 DNA is TGTGCCAGCAGCCCCAAGAGGCCGCCCTCGCCCCTCCACTTT. The chain combines TRBV7-2 with TRBJ1-6; no firm D call. Trimming removed 5 bases from V and 13 bases from J, with 18 bases in between. The germline gives CDR1 SGHTA, CDR2 FQGNSA. The CDR3 consists of 14 residues.

This clonotype came up a few times. The V gene is TRBV5-5, the J gene TRBJ1-1, with D tentatively TRBD1 (5 bases). Trimming removed 4 bases from V and 6 bases from J, with 16 bases in between. There are 14 residues in the CDR3. CDR1 SGHKS and CDR2 YYEKEE come from the germline V gene (reference sequence). The CDR3 nucleotides read TGTGCCAGCAGCCTTGGACACAATAACGCTGAAGCTTTCTTT. Translated: CASSLGHNNAEAFF.

Ten or more counts support this clonotype. The CDR3 sequence: CASSRRGQETQYF. CDR3 in DNA: TGTGCCAGCAGCCGCAGGGGCCAAGAGACCCAGTACTTC. The rearrangement uses TRBV6-1 and TRBJ2-5; D might be TRBD1 (6 bases). The germline CDR1 and CDR2 sequences are MNHNS and SASEGT. The CDR3 contains 13 residues. V was cut by 6 bases and J by 1 base, with 9 bases left in between.

This clonotype occurred a few times. The V and J genes are TRBV12-3 or TRBV12-4 and TRBJ2-7; no clear D. CDR3 length: 13 amino acids. The V end was cut by 3 bases, the J end by 2 bases, with 8 bases between. The CDR3: CASSFTLPYEQYF. The DNA of the CDR3 is TGTGCCAGCAGTTTCACCCTCCCCTACGAGCAGTACTTC.

Ten or more counts support this clonotype. The chain is built from TRBV7-2 and TRBJ2-7; D is undetermined. With 7 bases removed from V and 2 bases from J, the gap between germline ends came to 12 bases. CDR1 and CDR2 (germline): SGHTA, FQGNSA. The CDR3 is made up of 13 amino acids. The CDR3 bases are TGTGCCAGCACCCGACTTACTCCCTACGAGCAGTACTTC. This translates into CASTRLTPYEQYF. The full variable domain, rest sourced from reference TRBV7-2 and TRBJ2-7, is GAGVSQSPSNKVTEKGKDVELRCDPISGHTALYWYRQSLGQGLEFLIYFQGNSAPDKSGLPSDRFSAERTGGSVSTLTIQRTQQEDSAVYLCASTRLTPYEQYFGPGTRLTVT.

This rearrangement joins TRBV19 to TRBJ2-5; D remains unclear. Germline CDR1 LNHDA, CDR2 SQIVND (reference sequence). The CDR3 runs 15 residues. V lost 4 bases, J lost 5 bases, and 17 bases lay in between. The CDR3 DNA is TGTGCCAGTAGTAGAATTATGGGTGCCCCGGAGACCCAGTACTTC. Encoded protein: CASSRIMGAPETQYF. Looking up the rest from reference TRBV19 and TRBJ2-5 gives the full variable domain: DGGITQSPKYLFRKEGQNVTLSCEQNLNHDAMYWYRQDPGQGLRLIYYSQIVNDFQKGDIAEGYSVSREKKESFPLTVTSAQKNPTAFYLCASSRIMGAPETQYFGPGTRLLVL.

This clonotype came up a few times. The gene calls are TRBV15 and TRBJ2-5; a weak D match, TRBD1 (6 bases). CDR1 and CDR2 (germline): LNHNV, YYDKDF (reference sequence). Trimming removed 1 base at V and 3 bases at J, with 15 bases between. The CDR3 length is 16 residues. CDR3 amino acids: CATSRALWTDEETQYF. The CDR3 DNA follows: TGTGCCACCAGCAGAGCCTTATGGACAGATGAAGAGACCCAGTACTTC.

This clonotype was seen only a few times. This rearrangement joins TRBV5-1 to TRBJ2-1; no firm D call. CDR1 and CDR2 from the germline V gene are SGHRS and YFSETQ. V was shortened by 2 bases and J by 10 bases, with 7 bases between the two germline ends. The CDR3 contains 11 residues. This chain's CDR3 is CASSFPGEQFF. The CDR3 DNA follows: TGCGCCAGCAGCTTCCCAGGAGAGCAGTTCTTC.

This chain links TRBV12-3 or TRBV12-4 with TRBJ2-5; weak D call: TRBD2 (5 bases). Trimming removed 3 bases at V and 5 bases at J, with 13 bases between. This CDR3 is built from 14 residues. The DNA of the CDR3 is TGTGCCAGCAGTTTTGGGGAGCCTGGGGAGACCCAGTACTTC. This codes for CASSFGEPGETQYF.

The sample holds many counts of this clonotype. The rearrangement uses TRBV7-2 and TRBJ2-5; perhaps D is TRBD1 or TRBD2 (5 bases each). This CDR3 is 16 amino acids long. Germline V gene data show CDR1 as SGHTA and CDR2 as FQGNSA. V lost 1 base, J lost 1 base, and 13 bases lay in between. This CDR3 reads CASSLERGRSQETQYF. As DNA, the CDR3 is TGTGCCAGCAGCTTAGAACGGGGACGTAGCCAAGAGACCCAGTACTTC.

The chain has TRBV7-2 and TRBJ2-2; D remains ambiguous. The V gene lost 2 bases and the J gene lost 7 bases, with 11 bases spanning the gap. The length of the CDR3 is 14 residues. Germline values: CDR1 SGHTA, CDR2 FQGNSA. CDR3 DNA sequence: TGTGCCAGCAGCTTATCGAATGTGGGCGGGGAGCTGTTTTTT. It codes for CASSLSNVGGELFF.

The V gene is TRBV7-2, the J gene TRBJ2-1; D is perhaps TRBD1 (6 bases). CDR3 length equals 13 residues. Germline assignment: CDR1 SGHTA and CDR2 FQGNSA. The V end lost 7 bases, the J end lost 8 bases, and 15 bases lay between the germline ends. Here the CDR3 DNA reads TGTGCCAGCACCCGGCCTCCAGGGGATGAGCAGTTCTTC. It translates to CASTRPPGDEQFF.